Below, 13 T cell receptor beta chains from the same sample are listed, as sequenced in a study of Graves' ophthalmopathy and Graves' hyperthyroidism. The authors amplified TCR beta CDR3 regions, and they did so from RNA transcripts for repertoire sequencing. After a first-round RT-PCR with HTBI primers, a second-round multiplex PCR was run. One entry per CDR3 protein, called by TCRdb with MiXCR from the multiplex PCR reads. The sample holds 200,000 to 250,000 distinct CDR3 sequences; around 45% are singletons and the top ten take less than 50%. The sequencing sample was made of peripheral blood. These TCRs come from an adult man with Graves' ophthalmopathy.

In this sample, this clonotype turned up a few times. The chain uses TRBV7-2 and TRBJ2-2; no clear D gene. Per the germline V gene, CDR1 is SGHTA and CDR2 is FQGNSA. The CDR3 length is 12 residues. The germline V and J ends were trimmed by 7 bases and 13 bases, with 16 bases remaining between them. The CDR3 DNA reads TGTGCCAGCAACCCTTCCCGGCCAGGGCTGTTTTTT. Translated, it gives CASNPSRPGLFF.

Ten or more counts support this clonotype. The rearrangement uses TRBV29-1 and TRBJ1-1, with D unclear. The CDR3 is 12 residues long. Trimming stripped 2 bases from V and 0 bases from J, with 4 bases between. Germline V gene sequence: CDR1 SQVTM, CDR2 ANQGSEA. CDR3 sequence: CSVELLNTEAFF. DNA of the CDR3: TGCAGCGTTGAATTACTGAACACTGAAGCTTTCTTT. Filled out from reference TRBV29-1 and TRBJ1-1, the complete variable domain reads SAVISQKPSRDICQRGTSLTIQCQVDSQVTMMFWYRQQPGQSLTLIATANQGSEATYESGFVIDKFPISRPNLTFSTLTVSNMSPEDSSIYLCSVELLNTEAFFGQGTRLTVV.

This chain uses TRBV5-1 with TRBJ2-2, with 10 bases fitting TRBD2. The germline V gene encodes CDR1 SGHRS and CDR2 YFSETQ. V lost 4 bases to trimming and J lost 6 bases; unmatched junction nucleotides: 9. CDR3 length: 16 residues. The CDR3 sequence is CASSLKAGGKAGELFF. The CDR3 nucleotides are TGCGCCAGCAGCCTGAAAGCGGGAGGGAAGGCCGGGGAGCTGTTTTTT.

CDR3 in amino acids: CASSLASPSNEKLFF. CDR3 nucleotides: TGTGCCAGCAGTTTAGCCAGCCCCTCTAATGAAAAACTGTTTTTT. The chain is built from TRBV12-3 or TRBV12-4 and TRBJ1-4; D remains unclear. The CDR3 sequence is 15 residues long. The V end lost 0 bases, the J end lost 3 bases, and 8 bases lay between the germline ends.

This clonotype showed up just once. The chain uses TRBV12-3 or TRBV12-4 and TRBJ2-6; D unclear. V lost 6 bases, J lost 4 bases, and 10 bases lay in between. CDR3 length: 14 residues. CDR3 DNA sequence: TGTGCCAGCAGGGCCCTAAGGGGGGCCAACGTCCTGACTTTC. Translating it yields CASRALRGANVLTF.

The chain carries TRBV12-3 or TRBV12-4 and TRBJ1-5, with a weak D call TRBD1 (5 bases). V lost 6 bases to trimming and J lost 6 bases, with 15 bases between them. CDR3 length: 14 amino acids. The CDR3 loop reads CASRLARQGQPQHF. DNA for the CDR3: TGTGCCAGCAGACTCGCCCGGCAGGGTCAGCCCCAGCATTTT.

The J gene is TRBJ1-1, the V gene TRBV7-9; a weak D match, TRBD1 (5 bases). V lost 3 bases to trimming and J lost 6 bases, with 11 bases between them. Germline CDR1 reads SEHNR; CDR2 reads FQNEAQ (reference sequence). The CDR3 runs 13 residues. The CDR3 spells CASSLGWGAEAFF. Here the CDR3 DNA reads TGTGCCAGCAGCTTGGGGTGGGGGGCTGAAGCTTTCTTT.

The chain joins TRBV20-1 to TRBJ1-1; no definite D call. Trimming pared 2 bases from V and 1 base from J, leaving 8 bases between. CDR3 length equals 13 residues. Germline CDR1 reads DFQATT; CDR2 reads SNEGSKA (reference sequence). The CDR3 DNA reads as TGCAGTGCTAGAATGGATACGAACACTGAAGCTTTCTTT. Amino acid sequence: CSARMDTNTEAFF.

The chain joins TRBV25-1 to TRBJ2-2, with D possibly matching TRBD1 (5 bases). Germline CDR1 MGHDK, CDR2 SYGVNS. CDR3 size: 14 residues. V was trimmed by 6 bases and J by 4 bases, leaving 12 bases between them. The CDR3 DNA reads TGTGCCAGCAGCCCAACAGGTCTCACCGGGGAGCTGTTTTTT. Residues: CASSPTGLTGELFF.

The chain uses TRBV7-2 and TRBJ1-2; D remains ambiguous. Trimming removed 5 bases from V and 7 bases from J, with 11 bases in between. CDR1 is SGHTA, CDR2 FQGNSA, per germline. CDR3 length: 12 amino acids. The CDR3 DNA reads TGTGCCAGCAGCCGGGATCGCCGTGGCTACACCTTC. Protein product: CASSRDRRGYTF.

The chain uses TRBV7-3 and TRBJ2-7; possible D gene TRBD1, 8 bases. Germline-derived CDR1 and CDR2 are SGHTA and FQGTGA. Trimming took off 2 bases at V and 5 bases at J, with 22 bases between the two ends. The CDR3 has 17 residues. CDR3 DNA: TGTGCCAGCAGCTTAGGGGGGGGCAGGGGGCCGTCGGACGAGCAGTACTTC. It encodes CASSLGGGRGPSDEQYF.

This clonotype was seen a single time. This chain joins TRBV20-1 and TRBJ2-5, with D possibly TRBD1 on 5 matching bases. CDR3 size: 14 residues. Deletions cut 7 bases from V and 0 bases from J, with 15 bases between. Germline V lookup: CDR1 DFQATT, CDR2 SNEGSKA (reference sequence). CDR3 amino acids: CSVPVGPHQETQYF. The CDR3 bases are TGCAGTGTTCCCGTGGGGCCCCACCAAGAGACCCAGTACTTC.

This rearrangement joins TRBV7-9 to TRBJ2-2, with 9 bases aligning to TRBD2. The germline V gene has CDR1 SEHNR and CDR2 FQNEAQ (reference sequence). The junction had 9 bases not matched to a gene; V was cut back by 5 bases and J by 2 bases. This CDR3 is 17 amino acids long. The CDR3 bases are TGTGCCAGCAGCCCTTGGCTAGCGGGACTAAACACCGGGGAGCTGTTTTTT. It is translated as CASSPWLAGLNTGELFF.